What follows are 8 T cell receptor beta chains derived from one specimen sequenced in a study of blood T cell repertoires in COVID-19. Using immunoSEQ multiplex PCR, the repertoire was profiled, and TCRdb retains in-frame clones only, with some absent. The table lists around 140,000 clones, 80% to 90% of them singletons. The sample consisted of peripheral blood. These receptors were collected from a woman aged 50 to 60 with acute or convalescent COVID-19.

The V gene is TRBV30, the J gene TRBJ1-3; D gene uncertain. CDR3 length: 12 amino acids. Trimming shortened V by 4 bases and J by 3 bases, and 7 bases separated the two germline ends. Germline assignment: CDR1 GTSNPN and CDR2 SVGIG (reference sequence). For the CDR3, the DNA is TGTGCCTGGATAGGCGGTGGAAACACCATATATTTT. Residues: CAWIGGGNTIYF. The whole variable domain, remainder taken from reference TRBV30 and TRBJ1-3, is SQTIHQWPATLVQPVGSPLSLECTVEGTSNPNLYWYRQAAGRGLQLLFYSVGIGQISSEVPQNLSASRPQDRQFILSSKKLLLSDSGFYLCAWIGGGNTIYFGEGSWLTVV.

V usage is TRBV28 and J usage is TRBJ1-2; TRBD1 agrees at 10 bases. CDR1 is MDHEN, CDR2 SYDVKM, per germline. Trimming took 6 bases from V and 4 from J; bases not matched to a gene: 5. There are 14 residues in the CDR3. The CDR3 DNA reads TGTGCCAGCAGACCCGGGGACAGGGGCTATGGCTACACCTTC. Its translation: CASRPGDRGYGYTF.

V is TRBV27 and J is TRBJ1-6, with 7 bases lining up with TRBD1. The germline V gene encodes CDR1 MNHEY and CDR2 SMNVEV (reference sequence). The CDR3 has 21 amino acids. Trimming at V came to 5 bases and at J to 0 bases, leaving 19 bases not matched to a gene. The DNA for the CDR3 is TGTGCCAGCAGTCGGACAGAAAGACAGGGCGTAATCAGCTCCTATAATTCACCCCTCCACTTT. This gives the protein CASSRTERQGVISSYNSPLHF.

The gene calls are TRBV19 and TRBJ1-2; D may be TRBD1 (5 bases). The CDR3 runs to 15 residues. Germline CDR1 LNHDA, CDR2 SQIVND (reference sequence). V was trimmed by 3 bases and J by 3 bases, leaving 14 bases between them. The chain's CDR3 is CASSIRVSRDYGYTF. CDR3 sequence (DNA): TGTGCCAGTAGTATCCGAGTAAGCAGGGACTATGGCTACACCTTC. The full variable domain, completed using reference TRBV19 and TRBJ1-2, is DGGITQSPKYLFRKEGQNVTLSCEQNLNHDAMYWYRQDPGQGLRLIYYSQIVNDFQKGDIAEGYSVSREKKESFPLTVTSAQKNPTAFYLCASSIRVSRDYGYTFGSGTRLTVV.

The CDR3 reads CASSGSGGSITDTQYF. DNA for the CDR3: TGCGCCAGCAGCGGTAGCGGAGGGTCCATAACAGATACGCAGTATTTT. This rearrangement joins TRBV5-1 to TRBJ2-3; tentative D call: TRBD2 (6 bases). The germline V gene has CDR1 SGHRS and CDR2 YFSETQ. The CDR3 is 16 residues long. The ends were cut back, 4 bases at V and 3 bases at J, with 18 bases in the middle.

The gene calls are TRBV21-1 and TRBJ1-1. TRBV21-1 is a recognized pseudogene. The CDR3 covers 17 residues. CDR3 residues: CASASGWRRLMNTEAFF. The CDR3 region has the DNA TGTGCCAGCGCCAGCGGTTGGAGGAGACTAATGAACACTGAAGCTTTCTTT.

The rearrangement uses TRBV3-1 (or the pseudogene TRBV3-2) and TRBJ1-5; D possibly corresponds to TRBD1 (6 bases). Trimming took off 1 base at V and 7 bases at J, with 8 bases between the two ends. The germline V gene encodes CDR1 LGHDT and CDR2 YNNKEL (reference sequence). The length of the CDR3 is 13 residues. The CDR3 coding sequence is TGTGCCAGCAGCCAAGTGCAGGGGCAGCCCCAGCATTTT. Translating gives CASSQVQGQPQHF.

This rearrangement joins TRBV3-1 (or the pseudogene TRBV3-2) to TRBJ1-1; perhaps TRBD1 as D (6 bases). V was shortened by 0 bases and J by 2 bases, with 7 bases between the two germline ends. The germline V gene encodes CDR1 LGHDT and CDR2 YNNKEL (reference sequence). This CDR3 spans 14 amino acids. CDR3 sequence (DNA): TGTGCCAGCAGCCAAGAACAGGGCAACACTGAAGCTTTCTTT. Amino acids: CASSQEQGNTEAFF.